Shown below are 32 T cell receptor beta chains from a single sample sequenced in a study of cytomegalovirus exposure and HLA in healthy donors. With 60 Vbeta and 13 Jbeta primers, the PCR was carried out. Here immunoSEQ multiplex PCR was the method, and the copy in TCRdb shows in-frame clones only, minus some. Recorded for this sample: more than 100,000 clones. The material sequenced was PBMCs. These receptors originate from a middle-aged man in good health and CMV-seronegative.

V gene TRBV4-1 combines with J gene TRBJ2-7; TRBD2 matches at 15 bases. The CDR3 runs 15 residues. Per germline, CDR1 MGHRA and CDR2 YSYEKL. Trimming removed 4 bases from V and 3 bases from J; junction bases left unmatched: 1. CDR3 sequence: CASSPGLAGGYEQYF. CDR3 DNA sequence: TGCGCCAGCAGCCCGGGACTAGCGGGGGGCTACGAGCAGTACTTC.

V gene TRBV5-4 combines with J gene TRBJ2-5; a weak D match, TRBD1 (7 bases). This CDR3 comprises 15 residues. Trimming shortened V by 1 base and J by 5 bases, and 15 bases separated the two germline ends. Per germline, CDR1 SGHNT and CDR2 YYREEE (reference sequence). The CDR3 DNA sequence: TGTGCCAGCAGCTTGCAGGGGGGTATCGGGGAGACCCAGTACTTC. It translates to CASSLQGGIGETQYF. Supplemented by reference TRBV5-4 and TRBJ2-5, the full variable domain reads ETGVTQSPTHLIKTRGQQVTLRCSSQSGHNTVSWYQQALGQGPQFIFQYYREEENGRGNFPPRFSGLQFPNYSSELNVNALELDDSALYLCASSLQGGIGETQYFGPGTRLLVL.

The CDR3 sequence: CASSLEAGGAETQYF. DNA for the CDR3: TGTGCCAGTAGTTTGGAAGCGGGAGGAGCAGAGACCCAGTACTTC. The chain employs TRBV19 and TRBJ2-5, with 9 bases matching TRBD2. The CDR3 covers 15 residues. In germline, CDR1 is LNHDA, CDR2 SQIVND (reference sequence). V trimming: 5 bases; J trimming: 4 bases; junction bases outside the gene matches: 8.

V and J are TRBV2 and TRBJ2-3, with 10 positions matching TRBD2. The CDR3 is 16 residues long. Trimming took 5 bases from V and 2 from J; bases not matched to a gene: 7. The germline V gene encodes CDR1 SNHLY and CDR2 FYNNEI. CDR3 DNA sequence: TGTGCCAGCAGTATACGACTAGCGGGTAACACAGATACGCAGTATTTT. Protein sequence: CASSIRLAGNTDTQYF.

The V call is TRBV2, the J call TRBJ2-5, with 12 bases fitting TRBD1. V shed 10 bases and J 5 bases; nucleotides not matched to a gene: 11. The germline V gene encodes CDR1 SNHLY and CDR2 FYNNEI. This CDR3 has 15 residues. The chain's CDR3 is CAIFPGQGARETQYF. CDR3 sequence (DNA): TGTGCCATATTCCCGGGACAGGGGGCTCGGGAGACCCAGTACTTC.

The chain links TRBV18 to TRBJ1-1, with TRBD1 matching 8 bases. The germline CDR1 and CDR2 sequences are KGHSH and LQKENI. J lost 6 bases, V lost 5 bases, and 8 bases had no gene match. The CDR3 consists of 14 residues. CDR3 in DNA: TGTGCCAGCTCAGACTTCCAGGGGGCCTCTGAAGCTTTCTTT. This gives the protein CASSDFQGASEAFF.

On this clone: The same CDR3 can be traced to other DNA sequences in this sample. The chain carries TRBV5-6 and TRBJ2-5; D uncertain. Trimming took off 0 bases at V and 0 bases at J, with 9 bases between the two ends. CDR1 is SGHDT and CDR2 is YYEEEE in the germline V gene. This CDR3 contains 15 residues. The CDR3 DNA follows: TGTGCCAGCAGCTTGGTTTCCGGGTACCAAGAGACCCAGTACTTC. Protein: CASSLVSGYQETQYF.

The rearrangement uses TRBV5-1 and TRBJ2-1; D is uncertain. Trimming shortened V by 3 bases and J by 8 bases, and 18 bases separated the two germline ends. This CDR3 spans 15 amino acids. In germline, CDR1 is SGHRS, CDR2 YFSETQ. The CDR3 loop reads CASSSFQTVRDEQFF. The CDR3 region has the DNA TGCGCCAGCAGCTCCTTTCAAACGGTACGGGATGAGCAGTTCTTC.

The rearrangement joins TRBV15 to TRBJ1-5, with 9 bases fitting TRBD1. The V gene's germline CDR1 is LNHNV and CDR2 YYDKDF (reference sequence). The V and J ends lost 3 bases and 2 bases, in that order; junction bases with no gene match: 5. CDR3 size: 16 residues. In DNA form, the CDR3 reads TGTGCCACCAGCAGCGGGACAGGGTCGGGCAATCAGCCCCAGCATTTT. The encoded protein is CATSSGTGSGNQPQHF.

V and J are TRBV13 and TRBJ1-1; perhaps TRBD1 as D (6 bases). This CDR3 comprises 15 residues. Germline V lookup: CDR1 PRHDT, CDR2 FYEKMQ (reference sequence). The ends were cut back, 4 bases at V and 3 bases at J, with 15 bases in the middle. The CDR3: CASSSHYRQDTEAFF. The CDR3 DNA follows: TGTGCCAGCAGCTCTCACTACCGACAGGACACTGAAGCTTTCTTT.

The chain recombines TRBV9 with TRBJ2-3; TRBD2 matches at 9 bases. V lost 6 bases, J lost 5 bases, and 13 bases stayed unmatched. The germline V gene encodes CDR1 SGDLS and CDR2 YYNGEE. The CDR3 sequence is 16 residues long. The CDR3, as DNA: TGTGCCAGCACCACTCGGGCGGGGGGGCAAGGAGATACGCAGTATTTT. Protein: CASTTRAGGQGDTQYF.

This sequence joins TRBV15 and TRBJ1-2, with 8 bases that match TRBD1. The CDR3 extends over 13 amino acids. CDR1 LNHNV and CDR2 YYDKDF come from the germline V gene (reference sequence). After removal of 5 bases from V and 8 bases from J, the junction contained 7 bases not matched to a gene. DNA for the CDR3: TGTGCCACCAGCGCCCGGACAGGGCAGGGCTACACCTTC. Translating it yields CATSARTGQGYTF.

The rearrangement joins TRBV9 to TRBJ2-1; 7 bases are shared with TRBD2. This CDR3 contains 15 residues. Germline-derived CDR1 and CDR2 are SGDLS and YYNGEE. V dropped 4 bases and J dropped 1; count of bases not matched to a gene: 5. CDR3 in DNA: TGTGCCAGCAGCTCAGCGGGGATATCCTACAATGAGCAGTTCTTC. Protein: CASSSAGISYNEQFF. Together with reference TRBV9 and TRBJ2-1, the CDR3 gives the full variable domain: DSGVTQTPKHLITATGQRVTLRCSPRSGDLSVYWYQQSLDQGLQFLIQYYNGEERAKGNILERFSAQQFPDLHSELNLSSLELGDSALYFCASSSAGISYNEQFFGPGTRLTVL.

The CDR3 reads CASRSSRGITEAFF. Written as DNA, the CDR3 is TGTGCCAGTAGGTCATCTAGGGGGATAACTGAAGCTTTCTTT. The chain couples TRBV19 to TRBJ1-1, with D possibly being TRBD1 (6 bases). The germline V gene has CDR1 LNHDA and CDR2 SQIVND (reference sequence). The V end was cut by 6 bases, the J end by 5 bases, with 16 bases between. CDR3 length: 14 amino acids.

The gene calls are TRBV5-6 and TRBJ2-5; D not resolved. There are 13 residues in the CDR3. The germline CDR1 and CDR2 sequences are SGHDT and YYEEEE. V shed 2 bases and J shed 1 base, with 6 bases lying between them. DNA for the CDR3: TGTGCCAGCAGCTTTGACACCCAAGAGACCCAGTACTTC. This translates into CASSFDTQETQYF.

The rearrangement joins TRBV2 to TRBJ2-7; possible D gene TRBD1, 5 bases. Germline assignment: CDR1 SNHLY and CDR2 FYNNEI. The CDR3 totals 13 residues. V was shortened by 4 bases and J by 6 bases, with 13 bases between the two germline ends. The CDR3 protein is CASSVKGLVEQYF. CDR3 bases: TGTGCCAGCAGTGTTAAGGGGCTGGTCGAGCAGTACTTC.

This sequence joins TRBV9 and TRBJ2-7; 8 bases match TRBD2. CDR3 length equals 14 residues. Germline CDR1 is SGDLS and CDR2 is YYNGEE. Trimming cost V 4 bases and J 4 bases; bases outside gene matches: 7. CDR3 sequence (DNA): TGTGCCAGCAGCCCAGGACTAGCAAGATACGAGCAGTACTTC. Protein: CASSPGLARYEQYF.

CDR3 loop: CASSVGTSRQPQHF. CDR3 DNA: TGTGCCAGCAGCGTCGGGACATCGAGACAGCCCCAGCATTTT. The chain links TRBV9 to TRBJ1-5; a possible D gene is TRBD1 (6 bases). Deletions cut 2 bases from V and 7 bases from J, with 13 bases between. CDR1 and CDR2 (germline): SGDLS, YYNGEE. CDR3 length: 14 amino acids.

This chain uses TRBV28 with TRBJ1-1; the match to TRBD1 covers 9 bases. This CDR3 contains 15 residues. Looked up from germline, CDR1 is MDHEN and CDR2 is SYDVKM. J gave up 0 bases and V 5 bases, and 4 bases lay outside the gene matches. The CDR3 DNA is TGTGCCAGCAGTCCTGGGGACAGGGTGAACACTGAAGCTTTCTTT. Its protein product is CASSPGDRVNTEAFF.

The V and J genes are TRBV10-2 and TRBJ2-5; D is possibly TRBD2 (5 bases). The CDR3 is 13 residues long. The V and J ends lost 2 bases and 5 bases respectively, with 9 bases between them. The germline gives CDR1 WSHSY, CDR2 SAAADI. CDR3 nucleotides: TGCGCCAGCAGTGAGATGGTAGCGGAGACCCAGTACTTC. Translated: CASSEMVAETQYF.

The chain is built from TRBV6-1 and TRBJ2-7; possibly TRBD1 for D (6 bases). The CDR3 is made up of 14 amino acids. Germline V CDR1 and CDR2: MNHNS, SASEGT. Deletions cut 2 bases from V and 1 base from J, with 9 bases between. CDR3 in amino acids: CASSEQGKSYEQYF. DNA for the CDR3: TGTGCCAGCAGTGAACAGGGGAAATCCTACGAGCAGTACTTC.

The V call is TRBV15, the J call TRBJ1-2, with D unclear. The germline V gene encodes CDR1 LNHNV and CDR2 YYDKDF (reference sequence). The V end lost 3 bases, the J end lost 4 bases, and 9 bases lay between the germline ends. This CDR3 has 13 amino acids. The CDR3 DNA sequence: TGTGCCACCAGCAGCCCCCCAGGCTATGGCTACACCTTC. Amino acid sequence: CATSSPPGYGYTF.

The chain combines TRBV19 with TRBJ1-1, with unresolved D. The CDR3 consists of 16 residues. From germline, CDR1 is LNHDA and CDR2 SQIVND (reference sequence). V dropped 1 base and J dropped 0 bases, with 12 bases sitting between them. The CDR3 protein is CASSIVANMLNTEAFF. The CDR3 coding sequence is TGTGCCAGTAGTATAGTAGCCAACATGTTGAACACTGAAGCTTTCTTT.

The chain has TRBV10-3 and TRBJ2-5; TRBD2 aligns across 8 bases. The DNA matches TRBJ2-7 better at its end, which makes the J call doubtful. This CDR3 contains 16 residues. Germline V CDR1 and CDR2: ENHRY, SYGVKD. The CDR3: CAISDRVTSGPYEQYF. For the CDR3, the DNA is TGTGCCATCAGTGATAGGGTCACTAGCGGCCCTTACGAGCAGTACTTC.

The gene calls are TRBV2 and TRBJ2-3; D not certain. Between the trimmed V and J ends, which lost 6 bases and 3 bases, there was a span of 7 bases. CDR1 is SNHLY, CDR2 FYNNEI, per germline. The CDR3 contains 12 residues. The CDR3 region has the DNA TGTGCCAGCAGGTTAGATACAGATACGCAGTATTTT. Translating gives CASRLDTDTQYF.

The chain joins TRBV5-1 to TRBJ2-7; no clear D gene. The CDR3 has 12 residues. The ends were cut back, 2 bases at V and 5 bases at J, with 8 bases in the middle. The V gene's germline CDR1 is SGHRS and CDR2 YFSETQ. The CDR3 spells CASSFNIHEQYF. The DNA for the CDR3 is TGCGCCAGCAGCTTTAACATCCACGAGCAGTACTTC.

The chain joins TRBV28 to TRBJ1-5; perhaps TRBD1 as D (5 bases). The ends were cut back, 6 bases at V and 1 base at J, with 13 bases in the middle. CDR1 is MDHEN and CDR2 is SYDVKM in the germline V gene. This CDR3 spans 15 amino acids. CDR3 residues: CASRVQGGSNQPQHF. For the CDR3, the DNA is TGTGCCAGCAGGGTTCAGGGAGGCAGCAATCAGCCCCAGCATTTT.

Worth noting for this clone: In the same sample, other DNA sequences code for this CDR3. V and J are TRBV6-1 and TRBJ2-1; 9 bases line up with TRBD1. Germline values: CDR1 MNHNS, CDR2 SASEGT. The CDR3 runs to 14 residues. Trimming removed 6 bases from V and 10 bases from J; junction bases left unmatched: 10. DNA for the CDR3: TGTGCCAGCAGAATCGGACAGGGGAGATGGGAGCAGTTCTTC. Translation: CASRIGQGRWEQFF.

The V gene is TRBV6-5, the J gene TRBJ2-2; D may be TRBD2 (5 bases). The CDR3 totals 16 residues. With 2 bases removed from V and 3 bases from J, the gap between germline ends came to 13 bases. Germline CDR1 reads MNHEY; CDR2 reads SVGAGI. The CDR3 loop reads CASSYGVTLDTGELFF. The CDR3 region has the DNA TGTGCCAGCAGTTACGGGGTGACACTAGACACCGGGGAGCTGTTTTTT.

This sequence joins TRBV7-8 and TRBJ2-7, with 8 bases identical to TRBD1. Trimming removed 4 bases from V and 6 bases from J; junction bases left unmatched: 8. The CDR3 covers 14 residues. Looked up from germline, CDR1 is SGHVS and CDR2 is FQNEAQ. The CDR3 loop reads CASSSQHTGGEQYF. The CDR3 DNA sequence: TGTGCCAGCAGCTCGCAACACACAGGGGGCGAGCAGTACTTC.

The chain employs TRBV27 and TRBJ2-2; 11 bases line up with TRBD1. Germline V gene sequence: CDR1 MNHEY, CDR2 SMNVEV (reference sequence). The V segment lost 3 bases and the J segment 3 bases; nucleotides outside the gene matches: 6. There are 17 residues in the CDR3. Here the CDR3 DNA reads TGTGCCAGCAGTTTTGGTTGGGGACAGGGGGACACCGGGGAGCTGTTTTTT. Translation: CASSFGWGQGDTGELFF.

The V and J genes are TRBV18 and TRBJ2-5; D is uncertain. This CDR3 comprises 12 residues. Deletions cut 3 bases from V and 2 bases from J, with 4 bases between. From germline, CDR1 is KGHSH and CDR2 LQKENI. The CDR3 DNA reads TGTGCCAGCTCACCTCAACAAGAGACCCAGTACTTC. Residues: CASSPQQETQYF. Supplemented by reference TRBV18 and TRBJ2-5, the full variable domain reads NAGVMQNPRHLVRRRGQEARLRCSPMKGHSHVYWYRQLPEEGLKFMVYLQKENIIDESGMPKERFSAEFPKEGPSILRIQQVVRGDSAAYFCASSPQQETQYFGPGTRLLVL.